This entry features one TCR beta chain sequence. Its antigen remains unidentified. V dropped 6 bases and J dropped 4 bases, with 17 bases sitting between them. From germline, CDR1 is SGHRS and CDR2 YFSETQ. The CDR3 loop spans 15 amino acids. Some clones are missing from TCRdb's copy, which holds only in-frame ones; the method was immunoSEQ multiplex PCR. The sample yields about 66,000 clones, about four fifths seen once. The source of the sample is a study of radiotherapy plus CTLA-4 blockade in lung cancer. Study conclusions and caveats: Peripheral blood showed expansion of tumor-derived TCR clones after radiotherapy and ipilimumab. The best prediction of response reportedly came from early blood T cell clone dynamics, with interferon-beta.

The receptor comes from a human donor with non-small cell lung cancer who had a partial response to radiotherapy plus ipilimumab. The specimen comprised peripheral blood, sampled from a patient treated with radiotherapy plus ipilimumab. The chain has TRBV5-1 and TRBJ1-3, with a weak D call TRBD1 (6 bases). CDR3 sequence: CASTWDTEAGNTIYF. The DNA of the CDR3 is TGCGCCAGCACCTGGGACACCGAGGCCGGAAACACCATATATTTT.